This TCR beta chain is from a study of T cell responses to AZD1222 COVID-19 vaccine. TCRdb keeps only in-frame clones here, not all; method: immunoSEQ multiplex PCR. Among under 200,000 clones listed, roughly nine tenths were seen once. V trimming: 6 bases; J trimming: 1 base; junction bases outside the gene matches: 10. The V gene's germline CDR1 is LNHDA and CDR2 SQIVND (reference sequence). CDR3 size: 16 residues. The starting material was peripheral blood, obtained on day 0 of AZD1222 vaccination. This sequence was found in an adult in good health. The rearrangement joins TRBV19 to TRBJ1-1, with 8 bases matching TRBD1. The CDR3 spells CASSYSGQGPNTEAFF. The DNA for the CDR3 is TGTGCCAGTAGCTATAGTGGACAGGGACCGAACACTGAAGCTTTCTTT.